Listed below are T cell receptor beta chains from one sample, sequenced in a study of shared clonotypes between healthy human individuals. The table came from immunoSEQ multiplex PCR; TCRdb's copy has only in-frame clones and leaves some out. The sample has some 500,000 clones, about 96% seen once. What was sequenced was naive CD4+ T cells sorted from blood. These receptors were collected from a woman under 40 in good health. Both conserved end residues are part of each CDR3. The D gene is left open where the match is weak.

J gene	V gene	D gene	CDR3 protein	CDR3 DNA
TRBJ2-3	TRBV2	-	CASRDSTDTQYF	TGTGCCAGCAGGGACAGCACAGATACGCAGTATTTT
TRBJ2-2	TRBV5-1	-	CASSRTRSSGELFF	TGCGCCAGCAGTCGTACACGGAGCTCCGGGGAGCTGTTTTTT
TRBJ2-7	TRBV10-1	-	CASSESGRPYEQYF	TGCGCCAGCAGTGAGTCGGGACGGCCCTACGAGCAGTACTTC
TRBJ2-1	TRBV2	-	CASRSSPSRISYNEQFF	TGTGCCAGCAGATCCAGTCCTTCCAGGATCTCCTACAATGAGCAGTTCTTC
TRBJ1-2	TRBV5-1	-	CASSLSRGDNYGYTF	TGCGCCAGCAGCTTATCGAGGGGGGATAACTATGGCTACACCTTC
TRBJ1-5	TRBV6-1	-	CASSELGRNQPQHF	TGTGCCAGCAGTGAACTGGGCCGAAATCAGCCCCAGCATTTT
TRBJ1-1	TRBV7-9	-	CASSLEGWGDTEAFF	TGTGCCAGCAGCTTAGAAGGTTGGGGGGACACTGAAGCTTTCTTT
TRBJ1-5	TRBV27	-	CASSLWGMSNQPQHF	TGTGCCAGCAGTTTATGGGGCATGAGCAATCAGCCCCAGCATTTT
TRBJ2-1	TRBV5-1	TRBD2	CASSRTSGNEQFF	TGCGCCAGCAGCAGGACTAGCGGGAATGAGCAGTTCTTC
TRBJ2-5	TRBV6-6	-	CASSIEQQETQYF	TGTGCCAGCAGTATTGAGCAACAAGAGACCCAGTACTTC